The clone carrying this TCR beta chain was seen a single time. Its antigen is unknown. The data originate from a study of T cells in tuberculosis. Overall study context: T cells were selected with CD1B tetramers loaded with glucose monomycolate.

TCRdb's copy holds only in-frame clones and misses some; the assay was immunoSEQ multiplex PCR. The repertoire includes about 30,000 clones, approximately 95% of them detected once, and approximately 8% sits in the top ten. The study's findings and limits: A GMM-specific repertoire classifier reached approximately 90% accuracy, AUROC 0.90. Shorter CDR3-alpha in active tuberculosis partly drove smaller distances. GMM-specific TCRs were nearer to active tuberculosis alpha repertoires, suggesting expansion.

The CDR3 is 15 amino acids. Trimming shortened V by 1 base and J by 3 bases, and 14 bases separated the two germline ends. Per germline, CDR1 SGHRS and CDR2 YFSETQ. Material for sequencing was PBMCs. The chain recombines TRBV5-1 with TRBJ2-7; D may be TRBD2 (6 bases). The TCR was taken from a donor aged 10-29 years with latent tuberculosis or without tuberculosis infection. The CDR3 loop reads CASSLKGDWNYEQYF. Written as DNA, the CDR3 is TGCGCCAGCAGCTTGAAAGGGGACTGGAACTACGAGCAGTACTTC.